Detailed here is one T cell receptor (beta chain). No antigen is known for it. The data belong to a study of cytomegalovirus exposure and HLA in healthy donors. General study points: A later analysis found most CMV-associated TCR beta chains apparently HLA-restricted. Most of the TCR beta V segments (in an earlier analysis) were productive either about 90% or about 30% of the time.

The CDR3 runs 16 residues. Germline V gene lookup returns CDR1 MNHEY and CDR2 SMNVEV (reference sequence). Germline trimming cut 3 bases from V and 3 bases from J; bases unmatched to any gene: 10. Primers included in the PCR were 60 Vbeta and 13 Jbeta primers. Profiling relied on immunoSEQ multiplex PCR, and the TCRdb table lists in-frame clones only, not all of them. Counted here are some 110,000 clones, roughly 71% occurring once; the ten biggest clones make up 2.5% to 3.5%. The receptor was isolated from a male donor in good health and CMV-seropositive. Sequencing was performed on PBMCs. This rearrangement joins TRBV27 to TRBJ2-7; the match to TRBD2 covers 8 bases. As DNA, the CDR3 is TGTGCCAGCAGTTTCGCGGGGGGTGTGGGGATCTACGAGCAGTACTTC. Amino acids: CASSFAGGVGIYEQYF.